The next 2 T cell receptor beta chains were all read from a single sample in a study of T cells in women clearing cervical HPV infection. The data were produced by immunoSEQ multiplex PCR, yet TCRdb's version contains in-frame clones alone and is incomplete. Here the sample table reports tens of thousands of clones. The sample was blood buffy coat. The receptors were sampled from a woman aged 18 to 69 with a cervical HPV16 infection that either progressed to CIN3+ or cleared (not recorded which).

Points on this clone: The read ends 3 residues early relative to the CDR3; the germline J gene fills the gap. V usage is TRBV19 and J usage is TRBJ2-3; D remains ambiguous. From germline, CDR1 is LNHDA and CDR2 SQIVND (reference sequence). CDR3 size: 14 residues. The DNA read from the CDR3 is TGTGCCAGTAGTATAGATCCGGTTCAAGAGACG. It codes for CASSIDPVQET. The whole CDR3 protein reads CASSIDPVQETQYF.

Worth noting for this clone: The CDR3 end falls 3 residues outside the read, so it is completed with the germline J gene. The chain recombines TRBV20-1 with TRBJ1-4; possible D gene TRBD1, 6 bases. V gave up 6 bases and J gave up 5 bases, with 22 bases separating them. Germline CDR1 DFQATT, CDR2 SNEGSKA (reference sequence). This CDR3 contains 16 residues. The CDR3 DNA, read in part, is TGCAGTGCCCCCGAAACTTCAGGGGATGGCAATGAAAAA. Amino acid sequence: CSAPETSGDGNEK. The full CDR3 protein reads CSAPETSGDGNEKLFF.